These T cell receptor beta chains were read from a single sample in a study of CD8 T cells in Susac syndrome. TCRdb called the immunoSEQ multiplex PCR reads again in MiXCR, with one record for every CDR3 protein. The repertoire consists of 400,000 or so distinct CDR3 sequences, with more than 70% occurring once and the leading ten covering about 0.12%. Input material: CD8+ T cells from PBMCs. The receptors were sampled from a human donor with multiple sclerosis. Both conserved end residues are part of each CDR3.

v_gene	j_gene	CDR3aa
TRBV27	TRBJ1-1	CASSLSGGANTEAFF
TRBV7-8	TRBJ2-1	CASSQTSGTTKGNEQFF
TRBV28	TRBJ2-3	CASSFIGADTDTQYF
TRBV6-2/TRBV6-3	TRBJ1-5	CASSYLPGDRGNSNQPQHF
TRBV30	TRBJ1-1	CAWNTRLKMNTEAFF
TRBV30	TRBJ1-1	CAWTALTSTEAFF
TRBV20-1	TRBJ2-3	CSARDLKLTGADFTDTQYF
TRBV11-2	TRBJ2-1	CASSLVGAGVGNEQFF
TRBV5-6	TRBJ2-7	CASSLDRSGREQYF
TRBV9	TRBJ2-2	CASSPKGLSTGELFF
TRBV9	TRBJ2-1	CASSPPTGAVEQFF
TRBV15	TRBJ2-7	CATSGMTSYEQYF
TRBV29-1	TRBJ2-1	CSVEPLAGGVGEQFF
TRBV15	TRBJ2-5	CATSRDLGLRRETQYF
TRBV12-3/TRBV12-4	TRBJ2-1	CASSLLAPEQFF
TRBV12-3/TRBV12-4	TRBJ1-2	CASSHPSGGEEGYGYTF
TRBV4-1	TRBJ1-1	CASSQGQGSSTEAFF
TRBV28	TRBJ2-1	CASTPEAYSYNEQFF
TRBV2	TRBJ2-3	CASSEPGTDTQYF
TRBV10-3	TRBJ2-7	CAISESVAAGGVENEQYF
TRBV4-1	TRBJ2-7	CASSQDRGQPYEQYF
TRBV6-5	TRBJ1-4	CASSSSGEGTNEKLFF